This passage covers 17 T cell receptor beta chains from one sample sequenced in a study of human T cells and chemical hapten exposure. MiXCR, applied by TCRdb to the RACE reads, yields one record per CDR3 protein. Among 380,000 or so distinct CDR3 sequences, more than 4.5% were seen once, and the ten largest hold approximately 2.1%. Described time point: patch test 1, 2 weeks after DPC sensitization. Treatment given: therapeutic diphenylcyclopropenone sensitization with weekly scalp DPC. The sample in question was whole blood, obtained in connection with sensitization to the hapten diphenylcyclopropenone (DPC). These receptors all come from a woman aged 50 to 60 with alopecia areata. Some clones in this sample may be carry-over from other donors' samples.

The chain carries TRBV23-1 and TRBJ1-2, with TRBD1 identical over 7 bases. TRBV23-1 is an open reading frame whose function is uncertain. The V gene end was trimmed by 6 bases and the J gene end by 0 bases; junction bases not matched to a gene: 10. The CDR3 runs 16 residues. The CDR3 spells CASRQTGRSANYGYTF. The CDR3 DNA reads as TGCGCCAGCAGGCAGACAGGGAGATCGGCTAACTATGGCTACACCTTC.

This clonotype was recorded a few times. This rearrangement joins TRBV20-1 to TRBJ2-7; D not resolved. Trimming stripped 5 bases from V and 6 bases from J, with 20 bases between. The CDR3 extends over 14 amino acids. Germline-derived CDR1 and CDR2 are DFQATT and SNEGSKA (reference sequence). CDR3 sequence: CSARPGPTSSEQYF. DNA of the CDR3: TGCAGTGCTCGTCCCGGACCAACTTCATCCGAGCAGTACTTC.

The CDR3 DNA reads TGCGCCAGTAAGTCAAGGTCGGCTGAAGCTTTCTTT. It is translated as CASKSRSAEAFF. The rearrangement uses TRBV4-1 and TRBJ1-1; D is unresolved. The CDR3 is 12 residues long. The germline V gene has CDR1 MGHRA and CDR2 YSYEKL. Trimming shortened V by 9 bases and J by 6 bases, and 14 bases separated the two germline ends.

This clonotype was recorded many times. The CDR3 here is CSARDLAGTTDTQYF. As DNA, the CDR3 is TGCAGTGCTAGAGATCTCGCGGGAACCACAGATACGCAGTATTTT. J is TRBJ2-3 and V is TRBV20-1; D is perhaps TRBD2 (6 bases). The V gene's germline CDR1 is DFQATT and CDR2 SNEGSKA (reference sequence). This CDR3 is built from 15 residues. V was trimmed by 0 bases and J by 2 bases, leaving 12 bases between them.

The chain carries TRBV7-2 and TRBJ2-6, with D unclear. This CDR3 region has 17 residues. The V end was cut by 6 bases, the J end by 4 bases, with 19 bases between. Looked up from germline, CDR1 is SGHTA and CDR2 is FQGNSA. In DNA form, the CDR3 reads TGTGCCAGCAGGCCTGGCCCTCAGTTACCCGGGGCCAACGTCCTGACTTTC. As protein: CASRPGPQLPGANVLTF.

This clonotype was observed at least ten times. J is TRBJ1-6 and V is TRBV7-9; 10 nucleotides agree with TRBD1. V was clipped by 5 bases and J by 0 bases; unmatched bases: 10. The CDR3 loop spans 19 amino acids. From germline, CDR1 is SEHNR and CDR2 FQNEAQ (reference sequence). In nucleotides, the CDR3 is TGTGCCAGCAGCCCGGGGGACAGGGGTCTAAGCTCCTATAATTCACCCCTCCACTTT. It yields the protein CASSPGDRGLSSYNSPLHF.

This chain joins TRBV5-1 and TRBJ2-1; D is possibly TRBD1 (5 bases). Germline V lookup: CDR1 SGHRS, CDR2 YFSETQ. The CDR3 sequence is 14 residues long. Trimming removed 0 bases at V and 7 bases at J, with 11 bases between. In DNA, the CDR3 is TGCGCCAGCAGCTTGGTTCCAGGGATGAATGAGCAGTTCTTC. This sequence encodes CASSLVPGMNEQFF.

This clonotype showed up many times. The chain has TRBV11-3 and TRBJ1-5; 7 bases align to TRBD1. The V gene's germline CDR1 is SGHNT and CDR2 YENEEA. The CDR3 is made up of 18 amino acids. V dropped 6 bases and J dropped 0; count of bases not matched to a gene: 14. The CDR3 region is CASSRIPTGSYSNQPQHF. The CDR3 bases are TGTGCCAGCAGTAGAATACCGACAGGGAGCTATAGCAATCAGCCCCAGCATTTT.

The sample holds many counts of this clonotype. The chain is built from TRBV6-1 and TRBJ2-1, with D perhaps TRBD2 (5 bases). This CDR3 has 15 residues. Trimming pared 2 bases from V and 4 bases from J, leaving 12 bases between. The germline gives CDR1 MNHNS, CDR2 SASEGT. The CDR3 protein is CASSEWTEGYNEQFF. In DNA form, the CDR3 reads TGTGCCAGCAGTGAATGGACCGAGGGTTACAATGAGCAGTTCTTC.

Only a few counts were recorded for this clonotype. This CDR3 is CASSLVRATETQYF. The CDR3 DNA is TGTGCCAGCAGTTTGGTTAGGGCTACAGAGACCCAGTACTTC. The V call is TRBV12-3 or TRBV12-4, the J call TRBJ2-5; D call uncertain. The CDR3 runs 14 residues. The V and J ends lost 3 bases and 4 bases respectively, with 12 bases between them.

This clonotype has at least ten counts. The genes are TRBV6-5 and TRBJ1-1, with D unresolved. The CDR3 has 15 residues. In germline, CDR1 is MNHEY, CDR2 SVGAGI. V was trimmed by 5 bases and J by 1 base, leaving 14 bases between them. As DNA, the CDR3 is TGTGCCAGCAGTGTAAATCGGCAGCCGAACACTGAAGCTTTCTTT. Amino acids: CASSVNRQPNTEAFF.

The V gene is TRBV20-1, the J gene TRBJ2-7; D might be TRBD1 (6 bases). With 2 bases removed from V and 5 bases from J, the gap between germline ends came to 13 bases. This CDR3 is 13 amino acids long. Germline loops: CDR1 DFQATT, CDR2 SNEGSKA (reference sequence). The CDR3 here is CSARYPGQHEQYF. The CDR3, as DNA: TGCAGTGCTAGATATCCCGGACAGCACGAGCAGTACTTC.

At least ten counts were recorded for this clonotype. The genes are TRBV5-1 and TRBJ2-3; D is tentatively TRBD1 or TRBD2 (5 bases each). The CDR3 contains 16 residues. Germline V gives CDR1 SGHRS, CDR2 YFSETQ. The ends were cut back, 1 base at V and 0 bases at J, with 12 bases in the middle. The CDR3 protein is CASSLKGTPSTDTQYF. The CDR3 DNA follows: TGCGCCAGCAGCTTGAAGGGGACCCCTAGCACAGATACGCAGTATTTT.

This clonotype was counted ten times or more. The rearrangement joins TRBV10-3 to TRBJ1-1, with no clear D. With 3 bases removed from V and 1 base from J, the gap between germline ends came to 9 bases. Germline lookup yields CDR1 ENHRY and CDR2 SYGVKD. The CDR3 is made up of 14 amino acids. Here the CDR3 reads CAISESDRNTEAFF. Here the CDR3 DNA reads TGTGCCATCAGTGAATCCGATCGGAACACTGAAGCTTTCTTT.

This clonotype was found many times. The chain is built from TRBV6-5 and TRBJ2-1; unclear D gene. This CDR3 is 15 amino acids long. V lost 5 bases and J 4 bases, leaving 15 bases between the germline ends. Germline V gene sequence: CDR1 MNHEY, CDR2 SVGAGI. The CDR3 is CASSKTVPVYNEQFF. DNA for the CDR3: TGTGCCAGCAGTAAAACCGTTCCTGTGTACAATGAGCAGTTCTTC.

In its sample, this clonotype was seen a few times. The junction departs from the called germline gene at one end, perhaps through a read error. The chain recombines TRBV3-1 with TRBJ2-7, with D unclear. The CDR3 has 12 residues. CDR1 and CDR2 (germline): LGHDT, YNNKEL (reference sequence). Here the CDR3 reads CASSQGATAAAF. CDR3 bases: TGTGCCAGCAGCCAAGGAGCGACGGCTGCAGCCTTC.

About this clonotype itself: An end of the junction differs from the germline gene, which may be a read error. This chain connects TRBV11-1 to TRBJ2-7; possible D gene TRBD1, 5 bases. Per germline, CDR1 SGHAT and CDR2 FQDESV (reference sequence). This CDR3 is 14 amino acids long. CDR3 loop: CASSPIPPQGRMDF. The DNA of the CDR3 is TGTGCCAGCAGCCCGATTCCCCCCCAGGGCCGGATGGACTTC.